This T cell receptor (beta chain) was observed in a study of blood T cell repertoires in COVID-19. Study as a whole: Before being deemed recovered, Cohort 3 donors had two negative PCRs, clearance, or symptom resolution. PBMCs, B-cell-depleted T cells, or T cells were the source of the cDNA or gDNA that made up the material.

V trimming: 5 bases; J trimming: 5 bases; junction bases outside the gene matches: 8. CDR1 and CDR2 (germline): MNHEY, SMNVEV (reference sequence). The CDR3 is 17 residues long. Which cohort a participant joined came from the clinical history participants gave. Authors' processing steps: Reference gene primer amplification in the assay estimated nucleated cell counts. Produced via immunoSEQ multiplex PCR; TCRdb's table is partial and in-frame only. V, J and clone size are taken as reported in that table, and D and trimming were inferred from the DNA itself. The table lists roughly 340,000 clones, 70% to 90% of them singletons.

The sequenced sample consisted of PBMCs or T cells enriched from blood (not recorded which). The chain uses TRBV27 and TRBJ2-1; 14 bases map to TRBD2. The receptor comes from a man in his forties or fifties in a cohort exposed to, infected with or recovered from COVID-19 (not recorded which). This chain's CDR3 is CASSPGTSGRIHNEQFF. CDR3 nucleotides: TGTGCCAGCAGTCCCGGGACTAGCGGGAGAATCCACAATGAGCAGTTCTTC.